A few counts support the clone carrying this T cell receptor beta chain. Its antigen is unknown. These data are taken from a study of response to subunit inactivated influenza vaccine. Study-wide results and limits: It was the authors' suggestion that each seasonal influenza vaccination recruits few new T cells.

From the RT-PCR reads, TCRdb called clonotypes with MiXCR, one entry per CDR3 protein. Here the sample spans hundreds of thousands of distinct CDR3 sequences, about 15% being singletons. V lost 1 base, J lost 1 base, and 10 bases lay in between. Germline loops: CDR1 SGHAT, CDR2 FQNNGV. CDR3 length: 15 amino acids. The source was PBMCs from blood, collected approximately 15 days before vaccination. This TCR was sampled from a middle-aged man who received an inactivated influenza vaccine. The chain links TRBV11-2 to TRBJ1-1; D not resolved. DNA of the CDR3: TGTGCCAGCAGCTTAGTTGGGTCGAAGAACACTGAAGCTTTCTTT. This translates into CASSLVGSKNTEAFF.